This T cell receptor (beta chain) derives from a study of tumor and adjacent non-tumor tissue in lung cancer. Study overall: Patients were aged about 30 to 76, 9 to 10 men and roughly five women, stage I to III.

The template was RNA from unsorted bulk tissue. Chemotherapy-naive patients with new lung cancer underwent thoracic surgery in China, August–late 2014. Study-level findings and limits: Tumor repertoires had a smaller top 100 clone share than normal lung.

For this clonotype: Its specificity is unknown. Possible read error: a much larger clone is one base away.

CDR1 and CDR2 from the germline V gene are MDHEN and SYDVKM. This CDR3 has 14 residues. A modified ARM-PCR protocol with three rounds of nested PCR amplified TCRbeta. TCRdb used MiXCR to reprocess the multiplex PCR reads, holding one entry per CDR3 protein. The table has roughly 81,000 distinct CDR3 sequences, around 70% seen once. V and J are TRBV28 and TRBJ2-7, with TRBD1 identical over 10 bases. The sample consisted of lung tumor tissue. The receptor was isolated from a woman in her 70s with non-small cell lung cancer. DNA of the CDR3: TGTACCAGCAGGGCCGGGACAGGGGTCTACGAGCAGTACTTC. Its protein product is CTSRAGTGVYEQYF.